This T cell receptor beta chain was observed in a study of CXCR3-negative and CXCR3-positive naive CD8 T cells. Study-wide background: For each library, about 1.5 +/- 0.3 million TRB reads were obtained, 130 million to 150 million in total.

Study findings and constraints: The TRB CDR3s that CXCR3-positive naive cells carried were more hydrophobic than those of CXCR3-negative naive cells.

CDR1 SNHLY and CDR2 FYNNEI come from the germline V gene. The CDR3 length is 14 residues. For this clonotype: Its target is unknown.

UMI-labeled TRB cDNA libraries were prepared by 5' RACE. TCRdb re-called the 5' RACE reads; one entry per CDR3 protein, DNA not given. The ten top clones account for about 0.68%, within a sample of approximately 59,000 distinct CDR3 sequences. The rearrangement uses TRBV2 and TRBJ2-3; with no DNA, the TCRdb D assignment of TRBD1 cannot be verified. Sequences were obtained from naive CXCR3+ CD8+ T cells from blood. Subset meaning: CD45RO-CCR7+CD27+CD95- naive CD8+ T cells expressing CXCR3 (TNR3+). This TCR was sampled from a human donor in good health. Some clones in this sample may be carry-over from other donors' samples. The CDR3 reads CASSDRGRTDTQYF.